The T cell receptor beta chain described here comes from a study of cytomegalovirus exposure and HLA in healthy donors. The CDR3 covers 14 residues. V lost 2 bases to trimming and J lost 7 bases, with 15 bases between them. CDR1 MNHEY and CDR2 SMNVEV come from the germline V gene (reference sequence). This clone was observed a handful of times. PCR primers comprised 60 Vbeta and 13 Jbeta primers. Profiled with immunoSEQ multiplex PCR; TCRdb holds only in-frame clones, not every one. The sample lists under 200,000 clones, about four fifths seen once, with about 0.5% in the top ten. The sequencing input was PBMCs. This TCR was recovered from a woman aged 45-59 years in good health and CMV-seronegative. The gene calls are TRBV27 and TRBJ2-7, with D perhaps TRBD1 (6 bases). CDR3 in DNA: TGTGCCAGCAGTTTAGAACAGGGAGTGGGTGAGCAGTACTTC. As protein: CASSLEQGVGEQYF.